The entry below describes one T cell receptor (beta chain). Its antigen is not known. This sample is drawn from a study of Ad26.COV2.S vaccination and SARS-CoV-2 variants. Overall study findings and caveats: It was reported that spike-specific CD8+ and CD4+ T cell responses were substantially broad after vaccination. The study found similar non-spike TCR breadth in vaccine and placebo recipients.

Looked up from germline, CDR1 is KGHSH and CDR2 is LQKENI. CDR3 length equals 14 residues. Trimming pared 1 base from V and 4 bases from J, leaving 10 bases between. Indicated treatment: 15 to 20 received Ad26.COV2.S at low or high dose, single or two shots; 5 received placebo; per-sample allocation not given. Sample collection was performed on day 63 after the first vaccine or placebo injection. Whoever gave the sample was an adult aged 18-55 years in Boston. The table came from immunoSEQ multiplex PCR; TCRdb's copy has only in-frame clones and leaves some out. The table records approximately 400,000 clones, 83% of them present only once.

The receptor was derived from a person aged 18-60 years who received the Ad26.COV2.S COVID-19 vaccine or a placebo. The rearrangement joins TRBV18 to TRBJ2-5; D possibly uses TRBD1 or TRBD2 (5 bases each). The input for sequencing was peripheral blood, taken in a trial of Ad26.COV2.S vaccine versus placebo. The CDR3, as DNA: TGTGCCAGCTCACCACGGGCAGGGAGAGAGACCCAGTACTTC. It yields the protein CASSPRAGRETQYF.